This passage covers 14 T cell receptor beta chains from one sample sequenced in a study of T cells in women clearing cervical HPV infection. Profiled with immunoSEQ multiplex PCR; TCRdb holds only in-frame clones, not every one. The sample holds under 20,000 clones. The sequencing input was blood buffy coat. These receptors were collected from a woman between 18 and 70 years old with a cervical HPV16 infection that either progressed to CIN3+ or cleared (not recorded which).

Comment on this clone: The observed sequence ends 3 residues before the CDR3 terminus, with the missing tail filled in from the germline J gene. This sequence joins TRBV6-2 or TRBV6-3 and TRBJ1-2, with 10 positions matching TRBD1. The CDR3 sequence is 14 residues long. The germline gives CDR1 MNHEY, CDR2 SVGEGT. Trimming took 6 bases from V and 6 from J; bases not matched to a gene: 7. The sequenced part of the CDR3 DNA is TGTGCCAGCAGGGACCTGACAGGGGGCGATGGC. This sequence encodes CASRDLTGGDG. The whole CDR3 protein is CASRDLTGGDGYTF.

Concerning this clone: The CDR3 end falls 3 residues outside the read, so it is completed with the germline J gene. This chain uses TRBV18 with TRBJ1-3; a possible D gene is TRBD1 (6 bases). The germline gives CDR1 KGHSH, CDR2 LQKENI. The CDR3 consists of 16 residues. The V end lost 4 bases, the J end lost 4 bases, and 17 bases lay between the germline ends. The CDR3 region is CASSREQGSIGNTIYF. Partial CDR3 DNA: TGTGCCAGCTCACGAGAACAGGGATCGATCGGAAACACC.

The sequenced part of the CDR3 DNA is TGTGCCAGTAGTAAACTAGACGGGGCCAACGTC. Amino acid sequence: CASSKLDGANV. The complete CDR3 protein is CASSKLDGANVLTF. This chain joins TRBV19 and TRBJ2-6, with TRBD2 as a possible D gene (5 bases). The read terminates 3 residues ahead of where the CDR3 ends, so the germline J gene completes it. Germline lookup yields CDR1 LNHDA and CDR2 SQIVND (reference sequence). The length of the CDR3 is 14 residues. Deletions cut 4 bases from V and 4 bases from J, with 8 bases between.

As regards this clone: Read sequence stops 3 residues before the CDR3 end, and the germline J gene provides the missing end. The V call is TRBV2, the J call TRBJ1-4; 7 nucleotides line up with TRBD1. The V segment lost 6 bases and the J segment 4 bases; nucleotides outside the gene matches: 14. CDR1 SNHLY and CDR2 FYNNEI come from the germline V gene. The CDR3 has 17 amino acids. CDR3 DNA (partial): TGTGCCAGCAGGAGAGACAGGGATACCTCTGGTAATGAAAAA. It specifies CASRRDRDTSGNEK. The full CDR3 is CASRRDRDTSGNEKLFF.

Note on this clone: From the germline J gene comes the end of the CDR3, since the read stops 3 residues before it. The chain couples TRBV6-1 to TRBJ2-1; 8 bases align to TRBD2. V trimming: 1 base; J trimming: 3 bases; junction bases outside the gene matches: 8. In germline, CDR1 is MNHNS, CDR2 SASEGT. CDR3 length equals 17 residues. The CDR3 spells CASSEGVGGGNYNEQFF. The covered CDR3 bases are TGTGCCAGCAGTGAAGGGGTCGGGGGGGGCAACTACAATGAG.

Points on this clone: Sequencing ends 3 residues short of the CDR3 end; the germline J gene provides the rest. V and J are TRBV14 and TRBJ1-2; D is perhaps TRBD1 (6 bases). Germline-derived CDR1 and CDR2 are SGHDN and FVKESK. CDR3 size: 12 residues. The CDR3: CASSQVTGGYTF. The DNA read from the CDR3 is TGTGCCAGCAGCCAAGTTACAGGGGGC. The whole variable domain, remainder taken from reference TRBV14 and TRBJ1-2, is EAGVTQFPSHSVIEKGQTVTLRCDPISGHDNLYWYRRVMGKEIKFLLHFVKESKQDESGMPNNRFLAERTGGTYSTLKVQPAELEDSGVYFCASSQVTGGYTFGSGTRLTVV.

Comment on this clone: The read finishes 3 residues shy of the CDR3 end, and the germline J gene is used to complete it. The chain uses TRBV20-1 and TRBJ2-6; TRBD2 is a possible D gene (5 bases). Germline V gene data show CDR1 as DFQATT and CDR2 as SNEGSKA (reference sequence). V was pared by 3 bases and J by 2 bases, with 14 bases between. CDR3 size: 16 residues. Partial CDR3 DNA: TGCAGTGCTAGTAAGAGGGCCCTGGCTGGGGCCAACGTC. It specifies CSASKRALAGANV. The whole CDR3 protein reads CSASKRALAGANVLTF.

The sequenced part of the CDR3 DNA is TGTGCCATCGAATCCCCGGGAACTAGCGGGGGCTACGAG. Residues: CAIESPGTSGGYE. The whole CDR3 sequence reads CAIESPGTSGGYEQYF. V gene TRBV7-6 combines with J gene TRBJ2-7, with 11 nucleotides matching TRBD2. The read halts 3 residues ahead of the CDR3 end, with the missing end drawn from the germline J gene. The CDR3 sequence is 16 residues long. V was clipped by 10 bases and J by 3 bases; unmatched bases: 14. Germline assignment: CDR1 SGHVS and CDR2 FNYEAQ. Supplemented by reference TRBV7-6 and TRBJ2-7, the full variable domain reads GAGVSQSPRYKVTKRGQDVALRCDPISGHVSLYWYRQALGQGPEFLTYFNYEAQQDKSGLPNDRFSAERPEGSISTLTIQRTEQRDSAMYRCAIESPGTSGGYEQYFGPGTRLTVT.

The covered CDR3 bases are TGTGCCAGCAGTTACGACCGGGACAGGGGTTTGAACACTGAA. Translated, it gives CASSYDRDRGLNTE. The complete CDR3 sequence is CASSYDRDRGLNTEAFF. V usage is TRBV6-2 or TRBV6-3 and J usage is TRBJ1-1; 10 bases fit TRBD1. The CDR3 goes on 3 residues after the read ends, and that part is filled in from the germline J gene. CDR1 is MNHEY and CDR2 is SVGEGT in the germline V gene. The CDR3 length is 17 residues. The J segment lost 0 bases and the V segment lost 2 bases, leaving 6 bases of the junction unmatched.

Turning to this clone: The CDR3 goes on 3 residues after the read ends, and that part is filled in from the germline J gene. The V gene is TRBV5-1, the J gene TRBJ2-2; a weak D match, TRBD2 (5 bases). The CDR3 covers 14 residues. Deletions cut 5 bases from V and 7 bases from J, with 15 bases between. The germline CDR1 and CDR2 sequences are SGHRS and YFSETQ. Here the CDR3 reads CASRQLASDGELFF. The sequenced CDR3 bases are TGCGCCAGCAGGCAGCTAGCTTCGGACGGGGAG.

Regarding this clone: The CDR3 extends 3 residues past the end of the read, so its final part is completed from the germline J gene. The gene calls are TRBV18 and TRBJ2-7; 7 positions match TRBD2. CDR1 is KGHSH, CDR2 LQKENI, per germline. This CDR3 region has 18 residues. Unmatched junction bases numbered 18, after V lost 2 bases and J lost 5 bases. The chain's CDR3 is CASSPASVVGGTRHEQYF. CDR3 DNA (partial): TGTGCCAGCTCACCAGCGTCGGTTGTCGGGGGGACCCGGCACGAG.

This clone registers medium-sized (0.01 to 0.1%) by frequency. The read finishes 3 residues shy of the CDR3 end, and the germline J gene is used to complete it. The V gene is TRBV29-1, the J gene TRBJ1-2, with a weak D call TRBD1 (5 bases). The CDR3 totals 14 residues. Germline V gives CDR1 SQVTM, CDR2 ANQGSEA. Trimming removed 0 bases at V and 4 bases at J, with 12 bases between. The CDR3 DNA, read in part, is TGCAGCGTTGAAGAATTCGGCGGGGCCTATGGC. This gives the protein CSVEEFGGAYG. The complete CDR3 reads CSVEEFGGAYGYTF.

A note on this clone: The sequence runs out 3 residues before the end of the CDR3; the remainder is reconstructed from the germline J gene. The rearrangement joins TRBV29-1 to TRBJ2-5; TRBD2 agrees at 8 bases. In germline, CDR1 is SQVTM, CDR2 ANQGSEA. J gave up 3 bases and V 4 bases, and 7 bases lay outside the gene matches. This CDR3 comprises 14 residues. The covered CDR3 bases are TGCAGCGTTGTAGCGGGGTCCCTAAAAGAGACC. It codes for CSVVAGSLKET. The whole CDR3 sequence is CSVVAGSLKETQYF.

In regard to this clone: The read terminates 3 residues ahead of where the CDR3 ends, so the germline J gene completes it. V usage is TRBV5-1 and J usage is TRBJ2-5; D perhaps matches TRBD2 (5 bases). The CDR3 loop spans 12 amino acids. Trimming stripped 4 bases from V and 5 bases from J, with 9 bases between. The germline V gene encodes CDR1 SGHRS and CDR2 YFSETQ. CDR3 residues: CASSLPGETQYF. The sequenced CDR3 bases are TGCGCCAGCAGCCTCCCGGGGGAGACC.